The T cell receptor beta chain described here comes from a study of cytomegalovirus exposure and HLA in healthy donors. As regards this clone: Its antigen is still unknown.

Whole-study findings and limits: A prior analysis recorded that most TCR beta V segments were productive about 87% or about 30% of the time. For cytomegalovirus status, the classifier reportedly gave diagnoses with high specificity and sensitivity. Researchers reported from a later analysis that most CMV-associated TCR beta chains appeared HLA-restricted.

The PCR contained 60 Vbeta and 13 Jbeta primers. In the original processing: The count from a later analysis was 70 million to 85 million unique TCR beta chains, around 11 million of them shared. Assay used: immunoSEQ multiplex PCR; TCRdb lists only in-frame clones, some missing. That table gives V, J and clone size, and the DNA gave D and trimming. The sample holds 200,000 to 250,000 clones, 70% to 90% seen once. The specimen was PBMCs. The clonotype comes from a woman aged 55-69 years in good health and CMV-seropositive.

CDR3 bases: TGTGCCAGCTCACTTAGACAGAACTACGAGCAGTACTTC. Protein sequence: CASSLRQNYEQYF. The rearrangement links TRBV18 to TRBJ2-7, with D perhaps matching TRBD1 (5 bases). In germline, CDR1 is KGHSH, CDR2 LQKENI. Trimming left V 4 bases short and J 3 bases short, with 10 bases between. This CDR3 region has 13 residues.